This is a list of T cell receptor beta chains from one sample in a study of T cells after yellow fever vaccination. Each CDR3 protein gets one entry after TCRdb re-called the 5' RACE reads with MiXCR. The sample yields 300,000 to 400,000 distinct CDR3 sequences, 7% to 10% seen once. The specimen was PBMCs, collected more than 40 days after the first yellow fever vaccination. These receptor sequences come from a young man who received the YFV17D yellow fever vaccine. CDR3s include the opening cysteine and the closing phenylalanine or tryptophan. Fields, in order: V gene, D gene, J gene, clone size, CDR3 protein, CDR3 DNA. D genes are given only for firm matches. The size entry is marked missing in some rows and otherwise reads once, few, many or a size class.

>TRBV6-1|TRBD1|TRBJ1-2|few
CASSATGDRTNYGYTF
TGTGCCAGCAGCGCAACGGGGGACAGGACCAACTATGGCTACACCTTC
>TRBV20-1|TRBD2|TRBJ2-1|.
CSASRTSGPENEQFF
TGCAGTGCTTCGCGGACTAGCGGGCCGGAGAATGAGCAGTTCTTC
>TRBV20-1|.|TRBJ1-5|few
CSAREQGWGNQPQHF
TGCAGTGCTAGAGAACAGGGCTGGGGCAATCAGCCCCAGCATTTT
>TRBV7-2|.|TRBJ2-5|many
CASSPGVWGETQYF
TGTGCCAGCAGTCCAGGGGTTTGGGGAGAGACCCAGTACTTC
>TRBV12-3/TRBV12-4|.|TRBJ2-1|few
CASRVREAQFF
TGTGCCAGCAGAGTCAGGGAGGCGCAGTTCTTC
>TRBV27|.|TRBJ1-1|few
CASTPQGWTTEAFF
TGTGCCAGCACCCCCCAGGGGTGGACCACTGAAGCTTTCTTT
>TRBV19|TRBD1|TRBJ1-1|few
CASSARTGVWSTEAFF
TGTGCCAGTAGTGCCAGGACAGGGGTGTGGAGCACTGAAGCTTTCTTT
>TRBV6-5|.|TRBJ1-5|.
CASSYAGASNQPQHF
TGTGCCAGCAGTTACGCGGGTGCTAGCAATCAGCCCCAGCATTTT
>TRBV20-1|.|TRBJ2-1|few
CSASHLGAGTYNEQFF
TGCAGTGCTAGCCACCTAGGGGCAGGGACCTACAATGAGCAGTTCTTC
>TRBV5-1|.|TRBJ2-1|.
CASSMGPLNEQFF
TGCGCCAGCAGCATGGGACCGCTCAATGAGCAGTTCTTC
>TRBV30|.|TRBJ2-2|.
CAWILKGLNTGELFF
TGTGCCTGGATCCTCAAGGGGCTGAACACCGGGGAGCTGTTTTTT
>TRBV6-5|.|TRBJ2-1|.
CASGVRPHEQFF
TGTGCCAGCGGAGTAAGGCCACACGAGCAGTTCTTC
>TRBV6-5|TRBD1|TRBJ2-1|many
CASSYTGTAYNEQFF
TGTGCCAGCAGTTACACCGGGACAGCCTACAATGAGCAGTTCTTC
>TRBV7-6|TRBD1|TRBJ2-2|.
CASSEILQGERNAGELFF
TGTGCCAGCAGCGAAATTCTGCAGGGGGAGAGGAATGCCGGGGAGCTGTTTTTT
>TRBV7-2|.|TRBJ2-3|many
CASSLASSTDTQYF
TGTGCCAGCAGTCTAGCGTCTAGCACAGATACGCAGTATTTT
>TRBV13|TRBD2|TRBJ2-5|.
CASSTTSGVASWETQYF
TGTGCCAGCAGCACCACTAGCGGGGTGGCCTCTTGGGAGACCCAGTACTTC
>TRBV5-5|.|TRBJ2-1|.
CASSTNPGSSYNEQFF
TGTGCCAGCAGCACGAATCCGGGGTCCTCCTACAATGAGCAGTTCTTC
>TRBV12-3/TRBV12-4|TRBD1|TRBJ2-1|few
CASSLGPGTGDEQFF
TGTGCCAGCAGTTTAGGCCCCGGGACAGGGGATGAGCAGTTCTTC
>TRBV28|.|TRBJ2-7|many
CASFLGGAYEQYF
TGTGCCAGCTTTCTAGGCGGAGCCTACGAGCAGTACTTC
>TRBV6-5|.|TRBJ2-7|.
CASSYHRQSNYEQYF
TGTGCCAGCAGTTACCATAGACAGTCAAACTACGAGCAGTACTTC
>TRBV11-1|.|TRBJ2-1|.
CASSLDPEYEQFF
TGTGCCAGCAGCTTAGACCCTGAATATGAGCAGTTCTTC
>TRBV7-9|.|TRBJ1-3|.
CASSFQDRNTIYF
TGTGCCAGCAGCTTCCAAGACAGAAACACCATATATTTT
>TRBV6-1|TRBD1|TRBJ1-2|few
CASSTGGRGGYTF
TGTGCCAGCAGTACAGGGGGCCGAGGTGGCTACACCTTC
>TRBV7-9|TRBD2|TRBJ2-7|few
CASSLGWGGDEQYF
TGTGCCAGCAGCTTAGGTTGGGGGGGTGACGAGCAGTACTTC
>TRBV18|.|TRBJ2-2|.
CASLSGQRNTGELFF
TGTGCCAGCTTATCGGGGCAGAGGAACACCGGGGAGCTGTTTTTT
>TRBV6-1|.|TRBJ1-1|.
CASSRWTMNTEAFF
TGTGCCAGCAGTCGCTGGACCATGAACACTGAAGCTTTCTTT
>TRBV4-2|TRBD1|TRBJ2-5|.
CASSQDRRGQGQETPYF
TGTGCCAGCAGCCAAGATCGTCGAGGACAGGGCCAAGAGACCCCGTACTTC
>TRBV28|.|TRBJ1-6|.
CASSLPGAAPLHF
TGTGCCAGCAGTTTACCAGGGGCGGCACCCCTCCACTTT
>TRBV4-3|.|TRBJ2-7|.
CASSQGIDYEQYF
TGCGCCAGCAGCCAAGGCATTGATTACGAGCAGTACTTC
>TRBV30|TRBD1|TRBJ1-6|few
CAWSPGQGSPLHF
TGTGCCTGGAGCCCGGGACAGGGGTCACCCCTCCACTTT
>TRBV15|.|TRBJ2-1|.
CATSRARYNEQFF
TGTGCCACCAGCAGGGCCCGTTACAATGAGCAGTTCTTC
>TRBV6-1|.|TRBJ2-3|few
CASREDTTSTDTQYF
TGTGCCAGCAGGGAAGACACCACTAGCACAGATACGCAGTATTTT
>TRBV5-1|.|TRBJ2-3|.
CATSAGAAGDTQYF
TGCGCCACCTCGGCGGGGGCTGCCGGTGATACGCAGTATTTT
>TRBV18|.|TRBJ2-4|.
CASSPQDAKNIQYF
TGTGCCAGCTCACCACAGGACGCCAAAAACATTCAGTACTTC
>TRBV7-2|.|TRBJ2-2|few
CASSLVSSTPGELFF
TGTGCCAGCAGCTTAGTGTCCAGCACCCCCGGGGAGCTGTTTTTT